A single sample gave rise to the 27 T cell receptor beta chains below, sequenced in a study of blood T cell repertoires in COVID-19. Assay: immunoSEQ multiplex PCR; the TCRdb copy retains only in-frame clones and omits some. The sample has 150,000 to 200,000 clones, about 88% seen once. Sequenced sample: peripheral blood. The receptors come from a man between 18 and 35 years old who had recovered from COVID-19.

The chain carries TRBV27 and TRBJ1-5; 10 nucleotides line up with TRBD1. Germline V CDR1 and CDR2: MNHEY, SMNVEV (reference sequence). The CDR3 runs 17 residues. Losses at the gene ends were 6 bases for V and 0 bases for J; bases not matched to a gene: 8. The CDR3 here is CASRMTGGGNSNQPQHF. Written as DNA, the CDR3 is TGTGCCAGCAGAATGACAGGGGGCGGTAATAGCAATCAGCCCCAGCATTTT.

The CDR3 loop is CASSFSPGRQGGYTF. As DNA, the CDR3 is TGTGCCAGCAGCTTTTCCCCCGGGCGGCAGGGGGGCTACACCTTC. V usage is TRBV7-2 and J usage is TRBJ1-2; possibly TRBD1 for D (6 bases). Trimming removed 3 bases from V and 8 bases from J, with 19 bases in between. CDR1 and CDR2 from the germline V gene are SGHTA and FQGNSA. The CDR3 extends over 15 amino acids.

V and J are TRBV4-3 and TRBJ1-4, with TRBD1 matching over 8 bases. V was pared by 0 bases and J by 0 bases, with 9 bases of the junction left unmatched. The CDR3 contains 19 residues. Germline CDR1 is LGHNA and CDR2 is YSLEER. DNA of the CDR3: TGCGCCAGCAGCCAAGATCTTGGGCAGGGGGCTTCAACTAATGAAAAACTGTTTTTT. It yields the protein CASSQDLGQGASTNEKLFF.

The chain recombines TRBV24-1 with TRBJ2-5; D is possibly TRBD2 (6 bases). V lost 4 bases and J lost 5, with 10 bases in between. The CDR3 runs to 13 residues. Germline CDR1 reads KGHDR; CDR2 reads SFDVKD. The CDR3 spells CATSEGGRETQYF. DNA of the CDR3: TGTGCCACCAGTGAGGGGGGACGCGAGACCCAGTACTTC.

This clone is a singleton in its sample. This rearrangement joins TRBV5-1 to TRBJ2-1; D unresolved. The length of the CDR3 is 13 residues. Germline V gene data show CDR1 as SGHRS and CDR2 as YFSETQ. V was trimmed by 4 bases and J by 6 bases, leaving 11 bases between them. Here the CDR3 DNA reads TGCGCCAGCAGCCTACCTTCCGCCAATGAGCAGTTCTTC. It translates to CASSLPSANEQFF.

The J gene is TRBJ2-1, the V gene TRBV7-9; 9 bases line up with TRBD1. This CDR3 comprises 14 residues. Germline V CDR1 and CDR2: SEHNR, FQNEAQ (reference sequence). Unmatched junction bases numbered 7, after V lost 5 bases and J lost 8 bases. Written as DNA, the CDR3 is TGTGCCAGCAGCAAACCGGACAGGGGCGATGAGCAGTTCTTC. Residues: CASSKPDRGDEQFF.

This clone was seen once. CDR3 bases: TGTGCCACCAGTGATTGGAAAAGGGGACAGGTCAATCAGCCCCAGCATTTT. It yields the protein CATSDWKRGQVNQPQHF. This chain uses TRBV24-1 with TRBJ1-5; 8 positions match TRBD1. V shed 2 bases and J 3 bases; nucleotides not matched to a gene: 8. The CDR3 extends over 17 amino acids. The germline V gene has CDR1 KGHDR and CDR2 SFDVKD.

This chain links TRBV19 with TRBJ2-6; 10 positions match TRBD1. This CDR3 spans 17 amino acids. V was clipped by 7 bases and J by 2 bases; unmatched bases: 8. Germline V gives CDR1 LNHDA, CDR2 SQIVND (reference sequence). CDR3 coding DNA: TGTGCCAGTAACAGTCCGGGACAGGGGCCTGGGGCCAACGTCCTGACTTTC. It encodes CASNSPGQGPGANVLTF.

This clone was seen a single time. The V and J genes are TRBV4-1 and TRBJ2-5; 12 bases fit TRBD2. The V segment lost 5 bases and the J segment 5 bases; nucleotides outside the gene matches: 6. Germline V gene lookup returns CDR1 MGHRA and CDR2 YSYEKL. There are 15 residues in the CDR3. DNA of the CDR3: TGCGCCAGCAGCTTTAGGACTAGCGGGATGGAGACCCAGTACTTC. Encoded protein: CASSFRTSGMETQYF.

V gene TRBV3-1 (or the pseudogene TRBV3-2) combines with J gene TRBJ2-1; D perhaps matches TRBD2 (6 bases). CDR1 is LGHDT and CDR2 is YNNKEL in the germline V gene (reference sequence). The CDR3 totals 13 residues. The ends were cut back, 4 bases at V and 7 bases at J, with 11 bases in the middle. The CDR3 region is CASSLSRGNEQFF. CDR3 nucleotides: TGTGCCAGCAGCCTGTCCCGGGGGAATGAGCAGTTCTTC.

The chain has TRBV7-8 and TRBJ1-2; a possible D gene is TRBD1 (5 bases). The V end was cut by 3 bases, the J end by 2 bases, with 7 bases between. The CDR3 loop spans 13 amino acids. Germline CDR1 is SGHVS and CDR2 is FQNEAQ. CDR3 in DNA: TGTGCCAGCAGCTTGGGGGGGAACTATGGCTACACCTTC. This translates into CASSLGGNYGYTF.

This clone came up once. The V gene is TRBV30, the J gene TRBJ2-2; TRBD2 might be the D (5 bases). Per germline, CDR1 GTSNPN and CDR2 SVGIG (reference sequence). V was shortened by 4 bases and J by 6 bases, with 12 bases between the two germline ends. The CDR3 spans 13 residues. CDR3 nucleotide sequence: TGTGCCTGGATAACGGGGTATGCCGGGGAGCTGTTTTTT. It translates to CAWITGYAGELFF.

V is TRBV19 and J is TRBJ2-7; TRBD1 matches 9 bases. Germline V CDR1 and CDR2: LNHDA, SQIVND (reference sequence). V was clipped by 5 bases and J by 3 bases; unmatched bases: 8. This CDR3 comprises 15 residues. The CDR3 DNA is TGTGCCAGTAGTCCACGTCGGGGACAGGGCTACGAGCAGTACTTC. Translating it yields CASSPRRGQGYEQYF.

This chain uses TRBV2 with TRBJ1-4; the match to TRBD1 covers 7 bases. Trimming removed 6 bases from V and 3 bases from J; junction bases left unmatched: 7. CDR1 SNHLY and CDR2 FYNNEI come from the germline V gene. The CDR3 contains 15 residues. DNA for the CDR3: TGTGCCAGCAGGGGGACCGGGACAGCTAATGAAAAACTGTTTTTT. This sequence encodes CASRGTGTANEKLFF.

The chain is built from TRBV7-2 and TRBJ1-1; no definite D call. The CDR3 totals 13 residues. The germline V gene has CDR1 SGHTA and CDR2 FQGNSA. Trimming took off 4 bases at V and 3 bases at J, with 9 bases between the two ends. This CDR3 reads CASSSDSDTEAFF. Written as DNA, the CDR3 is TGTGCCAGCAGCTCGGACTCGGACACTGAAGCTTTCTTT.

The rearrangement links TRBV12-3 or TRBV12-4 to TRBJ2-2, with no clear D. Trimming pared 5 bases from V and 5 bases from J, leaving 9 bases between. There are 13 residues in the CDR3. The CDR3 coding sequence is TGTGCCAGCAGTCCGCGAGGAACCGGGGAGCTGTTTTTT. Translation gives CASSPRGTGELFF.

This chain links TRBV15 with TRBJ2-1; TRBD2 might be the D (6 bases). CDR1 LNHNV and CDR2 YYDKDF come from the germline V gene (reference sequence). This CDR3 spans 16 amino acids. Trimming took off 1 base at V and 1 base at J, with 11 bases between the two ends. The CDR3 DNA reads TGTGCCACCAGCAGAGGGGGCGGGGCATCCTACAATGAGCAGTTCTTC. Translation: CATSRGGGASYNEQFF.

The chain is built from TRBV4-3 and TRBJ1-2; D not certain. V was trimmed by 1 base and J by 6 bases, leaving 12 bases between them. The CDR3 length is 14 residues. Germline-derived CDR1 and CDR2 are LGHNA and YSLEER. CDR3 in amino acids: CASSQVSLTDGYTF. CDR3 nucleotides: TGCGCCAGCAGCCAAGTATCACTCACGGATGGCTACACCTTC.

This rearrangement joins TRBV13 to TRBJ1-4, with unresolved D. The CDR3 is 19 amino acids. Trimming stripped 0 bases from V and 0 bases from J, with 17 bases between. The germline gives CDR1 PRHDT, CDR2 FYEKMQ (reference sequence). CDR3 sequence reads: CASSLGHQAPLATNEKLFF. CDR3 nucleotide sequence: TGTGCCAGCAGCTTAGGTCATCAGGCGCCACTTGCAACTAATGAAAAACTGTTTTTT.

The rearrangement links TRBV19 to TRBJ1-1; the D is unclear. V lost 7 bases and J lost 4, with 16 bases in between. There are 14 residues in the CDR3. Germline lookup yields CDR1 LNHDA and CDR2 SQIVND (reference sequence). This CDR3 reads CASTYEPVTTEAFF. The CDR3 DNA reads TGTGCCAGTACCTACGAACCTGTCACCACTGAAGCTTTCTTT.

The chain carries TRBV5-4 and TRBJ2-7, with 7 bases matching TRBD2. V shed 4 bases, J shed 4 bases, and the junction held 11 bases outside the gene matches. Germline values: CDR1 SGHNT, CDR2 YYREEE (reference sequence). The CDR3 has 15 amino acids. As DNA, the CDR3 is TGTGCCAGCAGCCTGGAGGGCGGGAGTACTTACGAGCAGTACTTC. It codes for CASSLEGGSTYEQYF.

This rearrangement joins TRBV5-6 to TRBJ1-5, with TRBD1 matching over 10 bases. Looked up from germline, CDR1 is SGHDT and CDR2 is YYEEEE. Trimming removed 4 bases from V and 2 bases from J; junction bases left unmatched: 3. CDR3 size: 15 residues. The CDR3 loop is CASSAGQGGNQPQHF. CDR3 sequence (DNA): TGTGCCAGCAGCGCTGGACAGGGGGGCAATCAGCCCCAGCATTTT. Complete variable domain (other parts from reference TRBV5-6 and TRBJ1-5): DAGVTQSPTHLIKTRGQQVTLRCSPKSGHDTVSWYQQALGQGPQFIFQYYEEEERQRGNFPDRFSGHQFPNYSSELNVNALLLGDSALYLCASSAGQGGNQPQHFGDGTRLSIL.

The chain links TRBV7-9 to TRBJ2-5; possibly TRBD1 for D (6 bases). V was clipped by 2 bases and J by 2 bases, with 12 bases between them. The germline V gene encodes CDR1 SEHNR and CDR2 FQNEAQ (reference sequence). This CDR3 has 15 residues. CDR3 amino acids: CASSLTGMGQETQYF. The CDR3 DNA is TGTGCCAGCAGCTTAACAGGGATGGGGCAAGAGACCCAGTACTTC.

V is TRBV28 and J is TRBJ1-2, with 8 positions matching TRBD1. Germline V gene lookup returns CDR1 MDHEN and CDR2 SYDVKM. The CDR3 is made up of 14 amino acids. The V and J ends lost 3 bases and 7 bases, in that order; junction bases with no gene match: 7. DNA for the CDR3: TGTGCCAGCAGTTTCGGGACAGGACCCGGTGGCTACACCTTC. It yields the protein CASSFGTGPGGYTF.

The V and J genes are TRBV28 and TRBJ2-2; tentatively, D is TRBD1 (6 bases). V lost 3 bases, J lost 0 bases, and 8 bases lay in between. Germline CDR1 is MDHEN and CDR2 is SYDVKM. The CDR3 covers 15 residues. The CDR3, as DNA: TGTGCCAGCAGTTTGACAGGCACGAACACCGGGGAGCTGTTTTTT. This sequence encodes CASSLTGTNTGELFF.

The chain couples TRBV19 to TRBJ2-1; possible D gene TRBD2, 7 bases. CDR1 is LNHDA and CDR2 is SQIVND in the germline V gene (reference sequence). CDR3 length equals 19 residues. V dropped 5 bases and J dropped 7 bases, with 30 bases sitting between them. CDR3 in DNA: TGTGCCAGTAGTCCCTACGGGGGCGGGAGAACAGTAATTATAAATGAGCAGTTCTTC. Its translation: CASSPYGGGRTVIINEQFF.

In DNA form, the CDR3 reads TGTGCCAGCAGTTTAACGGCTAGCGGAGATACGCAGTATTTT. Its protein is CASSLTASGDTQYF. This chain links TRBV6-2 or TRBV6-3 with TRBJ2-3; 7 bases align to TRBD2. The germline CDR1 and CDR2 sequences are MNHEY and SVGEGT. The CDR3 is 14 residues long. With V trimmed by 4 bases and J by 5 bases, 6 bases remained unmatched.